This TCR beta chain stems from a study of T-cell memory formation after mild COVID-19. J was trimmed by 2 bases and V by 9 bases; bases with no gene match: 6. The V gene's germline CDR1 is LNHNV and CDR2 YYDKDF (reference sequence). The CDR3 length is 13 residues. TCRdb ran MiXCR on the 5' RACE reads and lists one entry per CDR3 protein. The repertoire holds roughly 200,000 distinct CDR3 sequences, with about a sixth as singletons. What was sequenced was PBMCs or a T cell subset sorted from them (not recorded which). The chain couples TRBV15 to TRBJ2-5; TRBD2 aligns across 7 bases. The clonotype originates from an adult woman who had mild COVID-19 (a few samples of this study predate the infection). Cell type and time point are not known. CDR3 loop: CATGSGGQETQYF. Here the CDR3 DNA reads TGTGCCACGGGATCGGGAGGTCAAGAGACCCAGTACTTC. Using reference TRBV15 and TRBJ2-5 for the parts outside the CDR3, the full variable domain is DAMVIQNPRYQVTQFGKPVTLSCSQTLNHNVMYWYQQKSSQAPKLLFHYYDKDFNNEADTPDNFQSRRPNTSFCFLDIRSPGLGDTAMYLCATGSGGQETQYFGPGTRLLVL.